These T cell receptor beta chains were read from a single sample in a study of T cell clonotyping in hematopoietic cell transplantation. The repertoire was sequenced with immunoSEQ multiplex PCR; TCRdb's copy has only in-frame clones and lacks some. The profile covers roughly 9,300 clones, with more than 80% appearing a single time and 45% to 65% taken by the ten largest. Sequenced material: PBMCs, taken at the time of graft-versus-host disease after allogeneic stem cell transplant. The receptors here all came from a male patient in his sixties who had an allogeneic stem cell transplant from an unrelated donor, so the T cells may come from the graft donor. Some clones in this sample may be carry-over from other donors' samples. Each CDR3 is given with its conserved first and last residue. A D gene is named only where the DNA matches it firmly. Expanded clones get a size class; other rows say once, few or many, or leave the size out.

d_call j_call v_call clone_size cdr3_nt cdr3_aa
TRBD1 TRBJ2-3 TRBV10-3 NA TGTGCCATCAGTGAGATAGGGGGACAGGGGGCAGATACGCAGTATTTT CAISEIGGQGADTQYF
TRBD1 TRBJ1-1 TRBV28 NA TGTGCCAGCAGCTTGGGACAGGGGTTGACTGAAGCTTTCTTT CASSLGQGLTEAFF
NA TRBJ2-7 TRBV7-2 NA TGTGCCAGCAGCTTAGGCCTCGACAGAGCCTACGAGCAGTACTTC CASSLGLDRAYEQYF
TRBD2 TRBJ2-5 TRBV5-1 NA TGCGCCAGCAGCCCTAGCGGGGGAGGAGAGACCCAGTACTTC CASSPSGGGETQYF
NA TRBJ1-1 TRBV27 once TGTGCCAGCAGTAAGTCTTTCGGGACTGAAGCTTTCTTT CASSKSFGTEAFF
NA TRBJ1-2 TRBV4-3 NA TGCGCCAGCAGCCCAACCCCACAGGCTTCCTATGGCTACACCTTC CASSPTPQASYGYTF
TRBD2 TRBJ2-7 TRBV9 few TGTGCCAGCAGTGGGACTAGTTCTTCCTACGAGCAGTACTTC CASSGTSSSYEQYF
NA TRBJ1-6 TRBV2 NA TGTGCCAGCAGTGCCCGAGGGAGCTCCTATAATTCACCCCTCCACTTT CASSARGSSYNSPLHF
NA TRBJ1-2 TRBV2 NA TGTGCCAGCAGTGTTTATCCTGGGGGGACCTATGGCTACACCTTC CASSVYPGGTYGYTF
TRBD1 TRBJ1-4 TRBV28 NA TGTGCCAGCAGCCCCCCCAGTGACAGGGGGCTCCGCAGGCGGCTGGCTTCTAATGAAAAACTGTTTTTT CASSPPSDRGLRRRLASNEKLFF
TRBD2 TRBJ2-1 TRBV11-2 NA TGTGCCAGCAGCGAGCCCGGCTGGCGGGGGAGCTCCTACAATGAGCAGTTCTTC CASSEPGWRGSSYNEQFF
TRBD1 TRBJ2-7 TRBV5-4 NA TGTGCCAGCAGCTTGGTCGACAGGGCCCACTACGAGCAGTACTTC CASSLVDRAHYEQYF
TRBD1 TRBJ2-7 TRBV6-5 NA TGTGCCAGCCGTTTTGGGGACAGGGGATCAGACGAGCAGTACTTC CASRFGDRGSDEQYF
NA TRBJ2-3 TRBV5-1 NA TGCGCCAGCAGCTTCGGAGGAGGGACAGATACGCAGTATTTT CASSFGGGTDTQYF
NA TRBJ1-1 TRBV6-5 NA TGTGCCAGCACCCGCTGGGCTGAAGCTTTCTTT CASTRWAEAFF
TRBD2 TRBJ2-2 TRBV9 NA TGTGCCAGCAGCGTAGTAGCGGGGGGCCCTCTTCGGGGCGGGGAGCTGTTTTTT CASSVVAGGPLRGGELFF
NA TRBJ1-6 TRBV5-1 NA TGCGCCAGCAGCTTTGAGGAGAGCTCCTATAATTCACCCCTCCACTTT CASSFEESSYNSPLHF
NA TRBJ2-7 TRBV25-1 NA TGTGCCAGCGCAAATCAGGGTTACGAGCAGTACTTC CASANQGYEQYF
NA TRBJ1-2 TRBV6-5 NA TGTGCCAGCAGTTACGACAGATCTAACTATGGCTACACCTTC CASSYDRSNYGYTF
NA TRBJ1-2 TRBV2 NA TGTGCCAGCAGTCTGGATGGGGGACTCCTAGGCTACACCTTC CASSLDGGLLGYTF
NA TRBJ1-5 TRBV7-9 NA TGTGCCAGCAGCTTATCTGGGGACCAGCCCCAGCATTTT CASSLSGDQPQHF
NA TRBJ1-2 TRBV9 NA TGTGCCAGCAGCGTAGGGGGGAGCGGTGGCTACACCTTC CASSVGGSGGYTF
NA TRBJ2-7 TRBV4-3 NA TGCGCCAGCAGCCAAGATATAGTCGGGGCCTACGAGCAGTACTTC CASSQDIVGAYEQYF
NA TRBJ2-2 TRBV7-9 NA TGTGCCAGCAGCTTAGCGGGGAAGAACACCGGGGAGCTGTTTTTT CASSLAGKNTGELFF
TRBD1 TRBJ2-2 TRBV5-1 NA TGCGCCAGCAGCTTGCAGGGGGCTCTCGAGGAGCTGTTTTTT CASSLQGALEELFF
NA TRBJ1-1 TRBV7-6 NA TGTGCCAGCAGCTCCTCCCGGGATGAAGCTTTCTTT CASSSSRDEAFF
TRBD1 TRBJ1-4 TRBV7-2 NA TGTGCCAGCAGCTCCTTAGGACAGGTTAATGAAAAACTGTTTTTT CASSSLGQVNEKLFF
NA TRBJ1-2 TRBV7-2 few TGTGCCAGCAGCTTAGACATGAATTCCAACTATGGCTACACCTTC CASSLDMNSNYGYTF
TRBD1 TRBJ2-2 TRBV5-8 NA TGTGCCAGCAGCTCGTCGGACAGGACCTCGAACACCGGGGAGCTGTTTTTT CASSSSDRTSNTGELFF
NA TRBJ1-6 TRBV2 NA TGTGCCGGAGCAGTGGGGGGAGATTCACCCCTCCACTTT CAGAVGGDSPLHF
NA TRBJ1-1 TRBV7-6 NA TGTGCCAGCAGCTTAGTAGGGGTTTGGAACACTGAAGCTTTCTTT CASSLVGVWNTEAFF
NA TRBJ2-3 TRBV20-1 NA TGCAGTGCTAGCCCGGGAGATACGCAGTATTTT CSASPGDTQYF
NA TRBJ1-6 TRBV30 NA TGTGCCTGGAGGACGGGTAATAATTCACCCCTCCACTTT CAWRTGNNSPLHF
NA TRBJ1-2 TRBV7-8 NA TGTGCCAGCAGCTTACAAGGGCCCTTTTGGGGCTACACCTTC CASSLQGPFWGYTF
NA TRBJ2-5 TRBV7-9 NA TGTGCCAGCTTAAAGGACGAGGCTAACGGGTGGGAGACCCAGTACTTC CASLKDEANGWETQYF
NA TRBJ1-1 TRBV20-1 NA TGCAGTGCGGGGGGAAACACTGAAGCTTTCTTT CSAGGNTEAFF
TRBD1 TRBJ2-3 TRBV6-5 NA TGTGCCATCCGGACAGGGGGACCCACAGATACGCAGTATTTT CAIRTGGPTDTQYF
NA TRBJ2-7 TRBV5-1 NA TGCGCCAGCAGCTTGGAACTGGACTACTACGAGCAGTACTTC CASSLELDYYEQYF
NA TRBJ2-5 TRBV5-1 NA TGCGCCAGCAGCTTAAGCAGCCAAGAGACCCAGTACTTC CASSLSSQETQYF
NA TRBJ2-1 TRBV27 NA TGTGCCAGCACCAGAGGGGCCGCCTACAATGAGCAGTTCTTC CASTRGAAYNEQFF
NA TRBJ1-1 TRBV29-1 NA TGCAGCGCTAAGGACACTGAAGCTTTCTTT CSAKDTEAFF
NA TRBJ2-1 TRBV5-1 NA TGCGCCAGCAGCGGCAGGGTTACGGACTGGAACAATGAGCAGTTCTTC CASSGRVTDWNNEQFF
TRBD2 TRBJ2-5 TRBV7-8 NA TGTGCCAGCAGTTGGCTAGCGGGGGGGCGGTGGGAGACCCAGTACTTC CASSWLAGGRWETQYF
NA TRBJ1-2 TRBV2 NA TGTGCCAGCAGTGCGTACAGGGACCTTGGCTACACCTTC CASSAYRDLGYTF